The rows below give T cell receptor beta chains drawn from one sample of a study of T cell responses to AZD1222 COVID-19 vaccine. Clones were read by immunoSEQ multiplex PCR, and TCRdb kept only the in-frame ones, dropping some. Seen here are 200,000 or so clones, over 80% observed once, and the top ten hold about 3%. Specimen: peripheral blood, collected on day 0 of MenACWY control vaccination. The receptors stem from an adult in good health. Both conserved end residues are part of each CDR3. Fields, in order: J gene, V gene, clone size, CDR3 protein. Not all rows give a size; the values are once, few, many and, for expanded clones, a class.

TRBJ2-1,TRBV7-2,-,CASSLGGLNEQFF
TRBJ2-7,TRBV18,-,CASSPSGTYEQYF
TRBJ2-7,TRBV4-2,-,CASSQALAGANYEQYF
TRBJ1-5,TRBV7-2,-,CASSLTFQGNQPQHF
TRBJ2-3,TRBV7-3,-,CASSQKSRLGLYTDTQYF
TRBJ2-1,TRBV5-6,-,CASSLLASNYNEQFF
TRBJ2-7,TRBV30,few,CAWGTGLYYEQYF
TRBJ1-2,TRBV3-1/TRBV3-2,few,CASSTGTLKPYGYTF
TRBJ2-2,TRBV6-5,-,CASRGQGAGELFF
TRBJ2-1,TRBV27,once,CASSLSLWGGNEQFF
TRBJ2-1,TRBV5-1,-,CASSLFSSYNEQFF
TRBJ1-6,TRBV7-9,-,CASSSDGYSPLHF
TRBJ2-7,TRBV7-2,-,CASSLLGSGSYEQYF
TRBJ1-3,TRBV7-3,-,CASSLQSGNTIYF
TRBJ1-2,TRBV19,-,CASTPSRYYGYTF
TRBJ1-5,TRBV28,-,CASIGGLNQPQHF
TRBJ2-7,TRBV28,-,CASSQRSEEQYF
TRBJ2-1,TRBV11-2,-,CASSLDSGLNPYNEQFF
TRBJ2-7,TRBV4-1,few,CASSQVGPGSSYEQYF
TRBJ2-4,TRBV29-1,-,CSVETGYKNIQYF
TRBJ1-4,TRBV13,-,CASSLEGGRREKLFF
TRBJ2-7,TRBV3-1/TRBV3-2,-,CASSQEGQASSYEQYF
TRBJ2-1,TRBV2,-,CASSEAIAPYNEQFF
TRBJ2-3,TRBV3-1/TRBV3-2,-,CASSQDVAGVSTDTQYF
TRBJ1-2,TRBV18,-,CASSPKAVASSYGYTF
TRBJ2-7,TRBV7-8,-,CASSLAGQGFEQYF
TRBJ2-7,TRBV18,once,CASSPPAQGASYEQYF
TRBJ2-5,TRBV6-6,-,CASSHSDPGEETQYF
TRBJ2-1,TRBV9,-,CVSSEGLAYYNEQFF
TRBJ2-3,TRBV6-2/TRBV6-3,-,CASSDKTSGYTDTQYF
TRBJ2-2,TRBV6-5,-,CASTVRVTGELFF
TRBJ1-1,TRBV7-8,-,CASSYRGEGTEAFF
TRBJ1-3,TRBV5-4,-,CASSESPGLNLVTGNTIYF
TRBJ1-1,TRBV3-1/TRBV3-2,-,CASSQVSAVEAFF
TRBJ1-1,TRBV15,-,CATSRALTGLNTEAFF
TRBJ2-7,TRBV3-1/TRBV3-2,-,CASSSGAYEQYF
TRBJ2-1,TRBV5-1,-,CASSLDRIYNEQFF